The 32 T cell receptor beta chains given below trace back to one sample, sequenced in a study of T cell repertoires in cytomegalovirus infection. Their antigen targets remain unknown. Using its own MiXCR run on the reads, TCRdb lists one record per CDR3 protein. The sample yields hundreds of thousands of distinct CDR3 sequences, approximately 31% seen once. This specimen consisted of cultured CD8+ T cells from PBMCs, obtained from culture after CMV antigen stimulation. These receptor sequences come from a human donor in good health (CMV status not recorded). Some clones in this sample may be carry-over from other donors' samples.

The chain carries TRBV4-2 and TRBJ2-5; D unclear. There are 15 residues in the CDR3. Trimming took 7 bases from V and 2 from J, leaving 17 bases between them. In germline, CDR1 is LGHNA, CDR2 YNFKEQ. CDR3 sequence: CASNDGPRPQETQYF. The CDR3 nucleotides read TGTGCCAGCAACGACGGCCCCCGCCCTCAAGAGACCCAGTACTTC.

This chain connects TRBV27 to TRBJ2-7, with 8 bases matching TRBD1. Germline CDR1 and CDR2: MNHEY and SMNVEV (reference sequence). Trimming at V came to 6 bases and at J to 8 bases, leaving 9 bases not matched to a gene. The CDR3 runs to 13 residues. In DNA form, the CDR3 reads TGTGCCAGCAGCTTGGACAGGGCAGCAAAGCAGTACGTC. Its protein is CASSLDRAAKQYV.

The gene calls are TRBV2 and TRBJ2-1; 8 nucleotides line up with TRBD1. CDR1 SNHLY and CDR2 FYNNEI come from the germline V gene. The CDR3 runs to 14 residues. Trimming removed 11 bases from V and 7 bases from J; junction bases left unmatched: 13. The CDR3 spells CAYLVAGGLNEQFF. The CDR3 coding sequence is TGTGCCTATCTAGTGGCAGGGGGCCTGAATGAGCAGTTCTTC.

The chain couples TRBV28 to TRBJ1-5, with TRBD1 as a possible D gene (6 bases). V lost 4 bases, J lost 0 bases, and 10 bases lay in between. Germline-derived CDR1 and CDR2 are MDHEN and SYDVKM. CDR3 length equals 15 residues. As DNA, the CDR3 is TGTGCCAGCAGTTACGGGACATATAGCAATCAGCCCCAGCATTTT. This gives the protein CASSYGTYSNQPQHF.

This clonotype has a handful of counts. This chain uses TRBV27 with TRBJ2-1; D is uncertain. The germline gives CDR1 MNHEY, CDR2 SMNVEV (reference sequence). V was trimmed by 10 bases and J by 0 bases, leaving 19 bases between them. The CDR3 loop spans 16 amino acids. CDR3 coding DNA: TGTGCCATTTCACGACGGCGGCAAAGCTCCTACAATGAGCAGTTCTTC. It yields the protein CAISRRRQSSYNEQFF.

The chain links TRBV6-1 to TRBJ1-2; D is perhaps TRBD1 (6 bases). This CDR3 has 15 amino acids. V dropped 6 bases and J dropped 3 bases, with 17 bases sitting between them. Germline CDR1 reads MNHNS; CDR2 reads SASEGT. In DNA form, the CDR3 reads TGTGCCAGCAGCCCTACAGGGAATACGGACTATGGCTACACCTTC. Translating it yields CASSPTGNTDYGYTF.

For the CDR3, the DNA is TGTGCCAGCAGCGTAGGTAATCGGGACCCGAGGCGGGCTTTCTTT. Translation: CASSVGNRDPRRAFF. The J gene is TRBJ1-1, the V gene TRBV9; tentatively, D is TRBD1 (5 bases). CDR3 length: 15 residues. The V gene's germline CDR1 is SGDLS and CDR2 YYNGEE. Trimming took off 0 bases at V and 11 bases at J, with 20 bases between the two ends.

This clonotype was seen a few times. The chain joins TRBV7-9 to TRBJ2-5; TRBD2 is a possible D gene (5 bases). The V end lost 5 bases, the J end lost 5 bases, and 21 bases lay between the germline ends. The CDR3 totals 16 residues. Germline lookup yields CDR1 SEHNR and CDR2 FQNEAQ (reference sequence). The CDR3 nucleotides read TGTGCCAGCAGCGGGCCCGGGGTACCTGGTGAGGAGACCCAGTACTTC. Encoded protein: CASSGPGVPGEETQYF.

The chain has TRBV11-2 and TRBJ2-7, with 8 bases lining up with TRBD1. The germline gives CDR1 SGHAT, CDR2 FQNNGV. There are 14 residues in the CDR3. J was trimmed by 7 bases and V by 1 base; bases with no gene match: 6. This CDR3 is CASSLGQGALEQYV. CDR3 nucleotide sequence: TGTGCCAGCAGCTTAGGGCAGGGGGCGCTTGAGCAGTACGTC.

The chain joins TRBV20-1 to TRBJ1-2, with D maybe TRBD1 (6 bases). Trimming took 3 bases from V and 3 from J, leaving 14 bases between them. The CDR3 has 14 residues. Germline CDR1 DFQATT, CDR2 SNEGSKA (reference sequence). The chain's CDR3 is CSARPSGGDYGYTF. The CDR3, as DNA: TGCAGTGCTAGGCCTTCCGGGGGCGACTATGGCTACACCTTC.

The J gene is TRBJ1-5, the V gene TRBV19, with D possibly TRBD1 on 5 matching bases. The length of the CDR3 is 12 residues. V lost 8 bases and J lost 7, with 12 bases in between. Germline loops: CDR1 LNHDA, CDR2 SQIVND (reference sequence). CDR3: CASEQGRQPQHF. The DNA of the CDR3 is TGTGCCAGTGAGCAGGGTCGCCAGCCCCAGCATTTT.

This clonotype was counted a few times. The chain recombines TRBV7-6 with TRBJ1-6; D ambiguous. The V end lost 2 bases, the J end lost 5 bases, and 10 bases lay between the germline ends. This CDR3 has 15 residues. Germline values: CDR1 SGHVS, CDR2 FNYEAQ. The CDR3 here is CASSLIDTDNSPLHF. CDR3 coding DNA: TGTGCCAGCAGCTTAATAGACACAGATAATTCACCCCTCCACTTT.

This clonotype was observed a few times. The J gene is TRBJ1-6, the V gene TRBV11-2, with a possible D match to TRBD1 (5 bases). Per germline, CDR1 SGHAT and CDR2 FQNNGV. The CDR3 runs 14 residues. V was clipped by 4 bases and J by 10 bases, with 14 bases between them. This chain's CDR3 is CASSSAGEQSPLHF. CDR3 bases: TGTGCCAGCAGCTCCGCGGGGGAACAGTCACCCCTCCACTTT.

This clonotype was seen ten or more times. V and J are TRBV7-3 and TRBJ2-5; TRBD1 or TRBD2 may be the D gene (6 bases each). The CDR3 spans 15 residues. Trimming pared 2 bases from V and 5 bases from J, leaving 15 bases between. Germline V gives CDR1 SGHTA, CDR2 FQGTGA. The CDR3 bases are TGTGCCAGCAGCTTATGGTCGGGGGCCGGGGAGACCCAGTACTTC. It specifies CASSLWSGAGETQYF. The complete variable domain, with remaining parts taken from reference TRBV7-3 and TRBJ2-5, reads GAGVSQTPSNKVTEKGKYVELRCDPISGHTALYWYRQSLGQGPEFLIYFQGTGAADDSGLPNDRFFAVRPEGSVSTLKIQRTERGDSAVYLCASSLWSGAGETQYFGPGTRLLVL.

This clonotype has more than one count but fewer than ten. The rearrangement uses TRBV6-1 and TRBJ1-2; perhaps TRBD1 as D (5 bases). Germline assignment: CDR1 MNHNS and CDR2 SASEGT. The germline V and J ends were trimmed by 6 bases and 3 bases, with 11 bases remaining between them. This CDR3 is built from 13 residues. The CDR3 protein is CASSNGGHYGYTF. Written as DNA, the CDR3 is TGTGCCAGCAGCAATGGGGGACACTATGGCTACACCTTC.

This clonotype was seen once. J is TRBJ1-5 and V is TRBV7-2; D is unclear. Germline V gene sequence: CDR1 SGHTA, CDR2 FQGNSA. CDR3 length: 11 amino acids. Deletions cut 7 bases from V and 7 bases from J, with 8 bases between. Here the CDR3 reads CASNSKQPQHF. CDR3 DNA: TGTGCCAGCAACTCAAAGCAGCCCCAGCATTTT.

The genes are TRBV14 and TRBJ2-2, with D perhaps TRBD1 or TRBD2 (5 bases each). V was shortened by 2 bases and J by 7 bases, with 14 bases between the two germline ends. The germline V gene encodes CDR1 SGHDN and CDR2 FVKESK. The CDR3 extends over 15 amino acids. In DNA, the CDR3 is TGTGCCAGCAGCCAATTTGAAGGGGACGACGGGGAGCTGTTTTTT. The encoded protein is CASSQFEGDDGELFF. The variable domain in full, completed from reference TRBV14 and TRBJ2-2, reads EAGVTQFPSHSVIEKGQTVTLRCDPISGHDNLYWYRRVMGKEIKFLLHFVKESKQDESGMPNNRFLAERTGGTYSTLKVQPAELEDSGVYFCASSQFEGDDGELFFGEGSRLTVL.

This clonotype came up a few times. This chain's CDR3 is CASSYSRTGPGYTEAFF. CDR3 sequence (DNA): TGTGCCAGCAGTTACTCAAGGACAGGCCCGGGGTACACTGAAGCTTTCTTT. V is TRBV6-5 and J is TRBJ1-1, with TRBD1 matching 7 bases. CDR3 length: 17 residues. Germline V CDR1 and CDR2: MNHEY, SVGAGI. Trimming took 0 bases from V and 3 from J; bases not matched to a gene: 10.

In this sample, this clonotype turned up a few times. The chain recombines TRBV12-3 or TRBV12-4 with TRBJ2-3, with D possibly being TRBD1 (6 bases). This CDR3 comprises 15 residues. The V end was cut by 6 bases, the J end by 3 bases, with 16 bases between. The CDR3 DNA follows: TGTGCCAGCAGCTGGGACACCTACTCGACAGATACGCAGTATTTT. It is translated as CASSWDTYSTDTQYF.

This chain joins TRBV7-2 and TRBJ2-1; unclear D gene. V lost 4 bases, J lost 12 bases, and 13 bases lay in between. Germline CDR1 SGHTA, CDR2 FQGNSA. This CDR3 spans 12 amino acids. CDR3 DNA: TGTGCCAGCAGCTCCTCCCCTCCGGGGCAGTTCTTC. Protein sequence: CASSSSPPGQFF. Based on the CDR3 plus reference TRBV7-2 and TRBJ2-1, the full variable domain is GAGVSQSPSNKVTEKGKDVELRCDPISGHTALYWYRQSLGQGLEFLIYFQGNSAPDKSGLPSDRFSAERTGGSVSTLTIQRTQQEDSAVYLCASSSSPPGQFFGPGTRLTVL.

V is TRBV2 and J is TRBJ1-1; 7 positions match TRBD1. The trim removed 10 bases at V and 5 bases at J, leaving 7 bases unmatched. Germline V CDR1 and CDR2: SNHLY, FYNNEI. CDR3 size: 12 residues. CDR3 loop: CATYDRATEAFF. The CDR3 DNA follows: TGTGCCACATACGACAGGGCGACTGAAGCTTTCTTT.

This clonotype has just a few counts. The chain is built from TRBV7-9 and TRBJ2-5; 7 bases are shared with TRBD2. The CDR3 spans 16 residues. The V gene end was trimmed by 4 bases and the J gene end by 2 bases; junction bases not matched to a gene: 10. Per germline, CDR1 SEHNR and CDR2 FQNEAQ (reference sequence). The CDR3: CASSSGASGVQETQYF. The DNA of the CDR3 is TGTGCCAGCAGCTCTGGGGCGAGCGGGGTACAAGAGACCCAGTACTTC.

The chain carries TRBV14 and TRBJ2-7; 8 nucleotides line up with TRBD2. V lost 0 bases to trimming and J lost 3 bases; unmatched junction nucleotides: 4. Germline-derived CDR1 and CDR2 are SGHDN and FVKESK. The CDR3 extends over 15 amino acids. CDR3 loop: CASSQDREGDYEQYF. The CDR3 DNA is TGTGCCAGCAGCCAAGATCGGGAGGGCGACTACGAGCAGTACTTC.

J is TRBJ1-4 and V is TRBV4-1; D is possibly TRBD1 (5 bases). This CDR3 is built from 18 residues. Trimming removed 0 bases at V and 7 bases at J, with 21 bases between. Germline V gives CDR1 MGHRA, CDR2 YSYEKL. Here the CDR3 DNA reads TGCGCCAGCAGCCAAGAGGGTCCAGGGACCTTATTCTCTGAAAAACTGTTTTTT. Translation: CASSQEGPGTLFSEKLFF.

This clonotype was detected only a few times. The V and J genes are TRBV12-3 or TRBV12-4 and TRBJ1-4; 7 nucleotides line up with TRBD1. Germline trimming cut 6 bases from V and 4 bases from J; bases unmatched to any gene: 5. The CDR3 is made up of 14 amino acids. In DNA form, the CDR3 reads TGTGCCAGCAGCCTGGACAGGCTTAATGAAAAACTGTTTTTT. Residues: CASSLDRLNEKLFF.

The table lists this clonotype with a few counts. The gene calls are TRBV27 and TRBJ1-1; no clear D gene. This CDR3 spans 14 amino acids. In germline, CDR1 is MNHEY, CDR2 SMNVEV (reference sequence). The germline V and J ends were trimmed by 3 bases and 1 base, with 9 bases remaining between them. In nucleotides, the CDR3 is TGTGCCAGCAGTTTCGGCAGTTCGAACACTGAAGCTTTCTTT. Protein product: CASSFGSSNTEAFF.

At least ten counts were recorded for this clonotype. The gene calls are TRBV7-2 and TRBJ2-3, with 9 bases fitting TRBD2. The V segment lost 1 base and the J segment 2 bases; nucleotides outside the gene matches: 4. CDR1 is SGHTA, CDR2 FQGNSA, per germline. The CDR3 has 16 residues. This chain's CDR3 is CASSLGGTSLTDTQYF. In DNA form, the CDR3 reads TGTGCCAGCAGCTTAGGAGGGACTAGCCTCACAGATACGCAGTATTTT.

This clonotype was picked up a small number of times. The chain recombines TRBV7-2 with TRBJ2-3; 8 bases are a match to TRBD2. Losses at the gene ends were 2 bases for V and 4 bases for J; bases not matched to a gene: 11. Germline CDR1 reads SGHTA; CDR2 reads FQGNSA. The CDR3 covers 17 residues. As DNA, the CDR3 is TGTGCCAGCAGCTTAATATCGTTACTAGCGGAATCAGATACGCAGTATTTT. Its protein product is CASSLISLLAESDTQYF.

A few counts support this clonotype. The chain employs TRBV6-5 and TRBJ1-4; no clear D gene. The CDR3 contains 16 residues. The germline V gene encodes CDR1 MNHEY and CDR2 SVGAGI. The germline V and J ends were trimmed by 2 bases and 1 base, with 11 bases remaining between them. This CDR3 is CASSYTAAGTNEKLFF. CDR3 coding DNA: TGTGCCAGCAGTTACACGGCGGCAGGAACTAATGAAAAACTGTTTTTT.

This clonotype was seen more than once but under ten times. The chain combines TRBV4-1 with TRBJ2-3, with TRBD2 identical over 9 bases. Germline assignment: CDR1 MGHRA and CDR2 YSYEKL. Unmatched junction bases numbered 7, after V lost 4 bases and J lost 2 bases. There are 16 residues in the CDR3. The CDR3 coding sequence is TGCGCCAGCAGCCCCGTGCAGCGGGGGGCCACAGATACGCAGTATTTT. Encoded protein: CASSPVQRGATDTQYF.

The chain uses TRBV19 and TRBJ1-1; D gene uncertain. CDR1 LNHDA and CDR2 SQIVND come from the germline V gene (reference sequence). The CDR3 is 14 residues long. V lost 5 bases to trimming and J lost 0 bases, with 10 bases between them. The DNA of the CDR3 is TGTGCCAGTAGTCCCACAGAGATGAACACTGAAGCTTTCTTT. The encoded protein is CASSPTEMNTEAFF. Based on the CDR3 plus reference TRBV19 and TRBJ1-1, the full variable domain is DGGITQSPKYLFRKEGQNVTLSCEQNLNHDAMYWYRQDPGQGLRLIYYSQIVNDFQKGDIAEGYSVSREKKESFPLTVTSAQKNPTAFYLCASSPTEMNTEAFFGQGTRLTVV.

The chain is built from TRBV7-4 and TRBJ2-7; possibly TRBD1 or TRBD2 for D (5 bases each). Germline CDR1 SGHVT, CDR2 SQSDAQ. Trimming shortened V by 5 bases and J by 2 bases, and 10 bases separated the two germline ends. CDR3 length: 13 amino acids. This CDR3 reads CASSRDGAYEQYF. The CDR3 DNA reads TGTGCCAGCAGCCGGGACGGGGCCTACGAGCAGTACTTC.